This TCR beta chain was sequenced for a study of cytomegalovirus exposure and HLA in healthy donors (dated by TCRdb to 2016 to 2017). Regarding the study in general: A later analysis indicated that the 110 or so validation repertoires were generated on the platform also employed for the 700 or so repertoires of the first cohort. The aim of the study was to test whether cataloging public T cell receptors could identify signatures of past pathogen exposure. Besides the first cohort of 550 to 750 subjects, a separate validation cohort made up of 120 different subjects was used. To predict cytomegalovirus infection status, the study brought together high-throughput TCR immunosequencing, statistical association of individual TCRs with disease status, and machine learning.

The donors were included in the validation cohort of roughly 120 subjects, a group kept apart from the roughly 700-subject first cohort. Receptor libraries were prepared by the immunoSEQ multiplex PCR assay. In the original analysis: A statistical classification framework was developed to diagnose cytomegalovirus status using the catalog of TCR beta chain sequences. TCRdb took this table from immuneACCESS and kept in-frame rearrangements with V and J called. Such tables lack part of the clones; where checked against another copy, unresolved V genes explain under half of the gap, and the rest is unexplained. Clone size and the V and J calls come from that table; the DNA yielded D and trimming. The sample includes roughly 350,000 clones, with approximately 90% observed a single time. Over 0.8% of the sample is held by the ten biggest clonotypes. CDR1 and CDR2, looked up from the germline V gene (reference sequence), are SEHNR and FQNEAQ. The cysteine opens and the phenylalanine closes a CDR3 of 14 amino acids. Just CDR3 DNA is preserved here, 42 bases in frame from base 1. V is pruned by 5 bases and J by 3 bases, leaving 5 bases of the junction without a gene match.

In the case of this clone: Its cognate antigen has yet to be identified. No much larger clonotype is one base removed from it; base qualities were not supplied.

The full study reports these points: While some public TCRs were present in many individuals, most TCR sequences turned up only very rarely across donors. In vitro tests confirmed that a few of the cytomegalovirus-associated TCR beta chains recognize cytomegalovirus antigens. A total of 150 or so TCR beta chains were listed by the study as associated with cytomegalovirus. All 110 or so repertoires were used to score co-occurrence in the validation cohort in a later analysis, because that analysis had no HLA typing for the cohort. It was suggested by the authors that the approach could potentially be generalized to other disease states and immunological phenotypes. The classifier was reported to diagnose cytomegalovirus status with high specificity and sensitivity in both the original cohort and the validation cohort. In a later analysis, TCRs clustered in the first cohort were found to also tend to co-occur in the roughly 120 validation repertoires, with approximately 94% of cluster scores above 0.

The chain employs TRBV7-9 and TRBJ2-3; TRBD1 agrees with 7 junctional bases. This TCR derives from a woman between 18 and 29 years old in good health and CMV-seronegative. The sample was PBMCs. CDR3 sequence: CASSPRGQTDTQYF. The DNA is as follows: TGTGCCAGCAGCCCTAGGGGGCAGACAGATACGCAGTATTTT.